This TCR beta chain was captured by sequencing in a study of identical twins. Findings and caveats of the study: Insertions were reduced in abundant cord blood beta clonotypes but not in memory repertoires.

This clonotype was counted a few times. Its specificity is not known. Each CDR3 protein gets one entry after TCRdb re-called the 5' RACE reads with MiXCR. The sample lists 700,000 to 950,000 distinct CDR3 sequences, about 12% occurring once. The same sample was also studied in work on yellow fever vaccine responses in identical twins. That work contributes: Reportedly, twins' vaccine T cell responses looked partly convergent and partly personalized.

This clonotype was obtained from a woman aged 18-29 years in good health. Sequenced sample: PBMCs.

The CDR3 region has the DNA TGCAGTGCTAGAGGGGAAGTGGACAGGGGGCCTGACACTGAAGCTTTCTTT. Translated, it gives CSARGEVDRGPDTEAFF. This chain connects TRBV20-1 to TRBJ1-1; 11 bases agree with TRBD1. Germline-derived CDR1 and CDR2 are DFQATT and SNEGSKA (reference sequence). J lost 3 bases, V lost 1 base, and 10 bases had no gene match. The CDR3 consists of 17 residues.